Listed here are 3 T cell receptor beta chains from one sample, sequenced in a study of T cell repertoires in cytomegalovirus infection. TCRdb reprocessed the reads via MiXCR and lists one record per CDR3 protein. The sample consists of about 700,000 distinct CDR3 sequences, 30% to 35% of them appearing once. Antigens of these TCRs are unknown. Material: cultured PBMCs, obtained from culture after CMV antigen stimulation. The receptor set was obtained from a human donor in good health (CMV status not recorded). Some clones in this sample may be carry-over from other donors' samples.

This chain uses TRBV2 with TRBJ2-3; maybe TRBD2 (6 bases). With 5 bases removed from V and 0 bases from J, the gap between germline ends came to 9 bases. The germline V gene has CDR1 SNHLY and CDR2 FYNNEI. The CDR3 runs 14 residues. CDR3 amino acids: CASSWLASTDTQYF. The CDR3, as DNA: TGTGCCAGCAGTTGGCTAGCGAGCACAGATACGCAGTATTTT. Filled out from reference TRBV2 and TRBJ2-3, the complete variable domain reads EPEVTQTPSHQVTQMGQEVILRCVPISNHLYFYWYRQILGQKVEFLVSFYNNEISEKSEIFDDQFSVERPDGSNFTLKIRSTKLEDSAMYFCASSWLASTDTQYFGPGTRLTVL.

The chain recombines TRBV3-1 with TRBJ2-7; 7 bases agree with TRBD1. V lost 2 bases to trimming and J lost 0 bases; unmatched junction nucleotides: 4. CDR3 length: 15 residues. Germline V gene lookup returns CDR1 LGHDT and CDR2 YNNKEL (reference sequence). CDR3 DNA sequence: TGTGCCAGCAGCCAACTTAGGGGGCACTCCTACGAGCAGTACTTC. Translated, it gives CASSQLRGHSYEQYF.

This clonotype was counted a few times. The gene calls are TRBV7-6 and TRBJ2-7, with D perhaps TRBD1 or TRBD2 (5 bases each). There are 15 residues in the CDR3. In germline, CDR1 is SGHVS, CDR2 FNYEAQ. V gave up 3 bases and J gave up 2 bases, with 14 bases separating them. This CDR3 is CASSFRRGVAYEQYF. The DNA for the CDR3 is TGTGCCAGCAGCTTCCGCAGAGGGGTTGCCTACGAGCAGTACTTC.